The 2 T cell receptor beta chains below all came from one sample that was sequenced in a study of blood T cell repertoires in COVID-19. Measured with immunoSEQ multiplex PCR; TCRdb has only the in-frame clones, and not every one. The table has fewer than 15,000 clones, about 88% seen once; the top ten hold 2.6%. The sample consisted of peripheral blood. The receptors derive from a human donor in a cohort sampled during active COVID-19.

Only one count was recorded for this clone. The chain joins TRBV5-1 to TRBJ2-7; 9 bases match TRBD1. Trimming took 4 bases from V and 0 from J; bases not matched to a gene: 5. CDR1 and CDR2 from the germline V gene are SGHRS and YFSETQ. The CDR3 has 15 amino acids. CDR3 DNA: TGCGCCAGCAGCCGGGACAGGGTGAGCTCCTACGAGCAGTACTTC. Protein sequence: CASSRDRVSSYEQYF.

The chain combines TRBV19 with TRBJ1-2; TRBD1 matches 9 bases. The CDR3 extends over 15 amino acids. Germline loops: CDR1 LNHDA, CDR2 SQIVND (reference sequence). V trimming: 5 bases; J trimming: 2 bases; junction bases outside the gene matches: 6. The CDR3 spells CASSPSGQGNYGYTF. For the CDR3, the DNA is TGTGCCAGTAGTCCCTCGGGACAGGGAAACTATGGCTACACCTTC.